This T cell receptor beta chain originates from a study of blood T cell repertoires in COVID-19. Study-level information: Spain, Italy and the United States supplied samples that represented acute and convalescent COVID-19. From T cells, B-cell-depleted T cells, or PBMCs came the material, which was cDNA or gDNA.

The germline gives CDR1 SGHNT, CDR2 YENEEA. With 5 bases removed from V and 1 base from J, the gap between germline ends came to 8 bases. The length of the CDR3 is 13 residues. In the source study's methods: Amplification of reference gene primers provided the estimated nucleated cell counts. The repertoire was sequenced with immunoSEQ multiplex PCR; TCRdb's copy has only in-frame clones and lacks some. The D gene and trimming were derived from the DNA, and the V and J assignments and clone size from that table. The repertoire has approximately 210,000 clones, approximately 86% of them found once; the top ten carry 3.5% to 4%.

This receptor was identified in an elderly woman with acute or convalescent COVID-19. The V call is TRBV11-3, the J call TRBJ1-1; D is unclear. Sequenced input: peripheral blood. The CDR3 region is CASSANRNTEAFF. The CDR3 DNA sequence: TGTGCCAGCAGCGCAAACAGGAACACTGAAGCTTTCTTT.